Detailed here is one T cell receptor beta chain. Its antigen is unknown. The data derive from a study of a mutant IDH1 vaccine in newly diagnosed glioma. Whole-study context: Males made up roughly 60% and females approximately 40% of treated patients, whose mean age was roughly 40 years. Earlier care involved radiotherapy, temozolomide, or both, and the majority received both.

TCRdb keeps only in-frame clones here, not all; method: immunoSEQ multiplex PCR. Of 25,000 to 35,000 clones listed, roughly four fifths were seen once; the top ten hold about 30%. The CDR3 has 12 residues. V was trimmed by 5 bases and J by 6 bases, leaving 7 bases between them. The V gene's germline CDR1 is SEHNR and CDR2 FQNEAQ (reference sequence). Time point described: week 47, end of study. A 20-mer mutant IDH1 peptide at 300 ug was injected subcutaneously with topical imiquimod. Eight vaccinations reached patients in weeks 1, 3, 5, 7, 11, 15, 19 and 23. Study-level findings and limits: Changes to the top peripheral T cell clonotypes appeared unrelated to pseudoprogression.

Sequencing used PBMCs, obtained from a glioma patient whose treatment included an IDH1 peptide vaccine. V gene TRBV7-9 combines with J gene TRBJ2-2; D remains ambiguous. The sequence derives from a man aged 25-40 years with glioma. The CDR3 region is CASSKGAGELFF. The CDR3 bases are TGTGCCAGCAGCAAAGGCGCCGGGGAGCTGTTTTTT.